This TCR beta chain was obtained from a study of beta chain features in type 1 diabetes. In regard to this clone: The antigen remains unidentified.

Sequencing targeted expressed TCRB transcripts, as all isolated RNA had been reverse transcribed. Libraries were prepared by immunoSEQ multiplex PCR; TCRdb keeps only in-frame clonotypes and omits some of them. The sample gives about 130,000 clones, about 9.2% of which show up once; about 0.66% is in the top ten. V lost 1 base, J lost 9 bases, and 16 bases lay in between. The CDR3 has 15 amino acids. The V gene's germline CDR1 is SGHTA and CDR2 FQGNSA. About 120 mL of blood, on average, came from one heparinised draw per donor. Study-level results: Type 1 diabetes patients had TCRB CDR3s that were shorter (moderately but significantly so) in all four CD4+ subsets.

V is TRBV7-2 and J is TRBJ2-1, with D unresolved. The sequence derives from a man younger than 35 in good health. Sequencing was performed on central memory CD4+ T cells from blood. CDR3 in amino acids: CASSLGVFNAVEQFF. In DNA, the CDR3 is TGTGCCAGCAGCTTAGGCGTGTTCAATGCGGTTGAGCAGTTCTTC.